What follows are 7 T cell receptor beta chains derived from one specimen sequenced in a study of blood T cell repertoires in COVID-19. This table comes from immunoSEQ multiplex PCR, and its TCRdb copy is limited to in-frame clones, with some not included. The sample lists some 110,000 clones, roughly 90% occurring once. The sample was peripheral blood. The receptors were sampled from a man aged 45 to 65 with COVID-19, enrolled during active disease.

The chain recombines TRBV3-1 (or the pseudogene TRBV3-2) with TRBJ2-6, with D perhaps TRBD2 (6 bases). The germline CDR1 and CDR2 sequences are LGHDT and YNNKEL (reference sequence). Trimming took off 2 bases at V and 4 bases at J, with 15 bases between the two ends. This CDR3 region has 17 residues. The CDR3, as DNA: TGTGCCAGCAGCCAACTGACGGGAGCTAGCGGGGCCAACGTCCTGACTTTC. Residues: CASSQLTGASGANVLTF.

The chain has TRBV5-4 and TRBJ2-1; 12 bases line up with TRBD2. This CDR3 contains 16 residues. Germline CDR1 reads SGHNT; CDR2 reads YYREEE (reference sequence). J lost 8 bases, V lost 4 bases, and 10 bases had no gene match. The CDR3 DNA sequence: TGTGCCAGCAGCACACTACTAGCGGGAGGCGGGGATGAGCAGTTCTTC. Protein sequence: CASSTLLAGGGDEQFF. The whole variable domain, remainder taken from reference TRBV5-4 and TRBJ2-1, is ETGVTQSPTHLIKTRGQQVTLRCSSQSGHNTVSWYQQALGQGPQFIFQYYREEENGRGNFPPRFSGLQFPNYSSELNVNALELDDSALYLCASSTLLAGGGDEQFFGPGTRLTVL.

This rearrangement joins TRBV9 to TRBJ2-1; weak D call: TRBD2 (6 bases). The CDR3 is 16 residues long. V was clipped by 4 bases and J by 4 bases, with 18 bases between them. Germline V gene lookup returns CDR1 SGDLS and CDR2 YYNGEE. CDR3 in amino acids: CASSPGVRGGYNEQFF. The DNA for the CDR3 is TGTGCCAGCAGCCCGGGGGTGAGGGGTGGGTACAATGAGCAGTTCTTC.

The table lists this clone with a few counts. The V call is TRBV6-6, the J call TRBJ2-7; 9 positions match TRBD2. Germline CDR1 MNHNY, CDR2 SVGAGI (reference sequence). This CDR3 spans 15 amino acids. The V segment lost 0 bases and the J segment 4 bases; nucleotides outside the gene matches: 4. CDR3 amino acids: CASSYSSGSGYEQYF. CDR3 DNA sequence: TGTGCCAGCAGTTACTCTAGCGGGAGCGGATACGAGCAGTACTTC.

The chain has TRBV29-1 and TRBJ2-5, with 15 positions matching TRBD2. V lost 7 bases and J lost 5; bases outside the gene matches: 8. The germline CDR1 and CDR2 sequences are SQVTM and ANQGSEA. CDR3 size: 15 residues. The CDR3 region has the DNA TGCAGCGGGCGGACTAGCGGGAGGGCCGATGAGACCCAGTACTTC. This gives the protein CSGRTSGRADETQYF.

The chain links TRBV19 to TRBJ1-5, with D uncertain. The germline CDR1 and CDR2 sequences are LNHDA and SQIVND (reference sequence). The CDR3 spans 13 residues. V was shortened by 5 bases and J by 3 bases, with 8 bases between the two germline ends. The CDR3 DNA reads TGTGCCAGTAGTTCCTCTTCCAATCAGCCCCAGCATTTT. This sequence encodes CASSSSSNQPQHF.

V gene TRBV5-4 combines with J gene TRBJ2-2; D unresolved. V lost 6 bases and J lost 2, with 11 bases in between. The germline gives CDR1 SGHNT, CDR2 YYREEE (reference sequence). The CDR3 consists of 14 residues. The CDR3 bases are TGTGCCAGCACCGACAAGAAAAACACCGGGGAGCTGTTTTTT. Encoded protein: CASTDKKNTGELFF.